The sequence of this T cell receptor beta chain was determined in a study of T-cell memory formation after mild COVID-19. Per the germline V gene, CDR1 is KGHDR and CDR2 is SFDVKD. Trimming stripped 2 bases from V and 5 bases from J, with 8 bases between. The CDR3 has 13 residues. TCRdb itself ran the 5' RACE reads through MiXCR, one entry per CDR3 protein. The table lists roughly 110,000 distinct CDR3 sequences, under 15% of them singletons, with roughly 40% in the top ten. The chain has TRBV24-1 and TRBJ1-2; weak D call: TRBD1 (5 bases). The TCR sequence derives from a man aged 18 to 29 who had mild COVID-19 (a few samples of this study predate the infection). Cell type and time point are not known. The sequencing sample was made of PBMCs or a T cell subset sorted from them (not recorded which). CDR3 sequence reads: CATSDSQGYGYTF. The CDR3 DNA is TGTGCCACCAGTGATTCTCAGGGATATGGCTACACCTTC.